This T cell receptor (beta chain) was recovered during a study of OX40 agonist ivuxolimab in advanced cancers. TCRdb's table, derived via immunoSEQ multiplex PCR, lists solely in-frame clones and lacks some. Among about 72,000 clones listed, about 88% were seen once. The sequenced sample was CD4+ or CD8+ T cells sorted from blood, obtained in a trial of the OX40 agonist ivuxolimab. The clonotype was recovered from an adult with an advanced solid tumor such as melanoma, head and neck, liver or kidney cancer.

CDR3 region: CSVVIPGGLNEQFF. The CDR3 DNA is TGCAGCGTTGTTATCCCGGGGGGGCTCAATGAGCAGTTCTTC. The V and J genes are TRBV29-1 and TRBJ2-1; 8 bases fit TRBD2. The germline V gene encodes CDR1 SQVTM and CDR2 ANQGSEA. V trimming: 4 bases; J trimming: 6 bases; junction bases outside the gene matches: 8. CDR3 length equals 14 residues.